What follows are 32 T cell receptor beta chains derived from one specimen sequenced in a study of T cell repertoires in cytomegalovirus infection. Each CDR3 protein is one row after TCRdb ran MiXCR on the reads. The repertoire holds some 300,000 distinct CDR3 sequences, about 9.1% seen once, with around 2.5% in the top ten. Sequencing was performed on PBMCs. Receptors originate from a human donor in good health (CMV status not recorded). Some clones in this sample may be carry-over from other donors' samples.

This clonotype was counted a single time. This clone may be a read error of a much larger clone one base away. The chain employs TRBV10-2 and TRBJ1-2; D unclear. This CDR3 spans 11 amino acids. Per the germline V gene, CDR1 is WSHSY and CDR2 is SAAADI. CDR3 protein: CAMAGFDGYTF. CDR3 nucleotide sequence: TGCGCAATGGCGGGCTTCGATGGCTACACCTTC.

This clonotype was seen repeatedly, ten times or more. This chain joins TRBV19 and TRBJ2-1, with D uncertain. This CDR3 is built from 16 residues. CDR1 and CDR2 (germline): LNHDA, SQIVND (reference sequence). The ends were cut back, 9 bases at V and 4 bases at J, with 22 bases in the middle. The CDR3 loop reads CASARRGSVGYNEQFF. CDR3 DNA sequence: TGTGCCAGCGCCCGACGTGGCTCTGTCGGATACAATGAGCAGTTCTTC.

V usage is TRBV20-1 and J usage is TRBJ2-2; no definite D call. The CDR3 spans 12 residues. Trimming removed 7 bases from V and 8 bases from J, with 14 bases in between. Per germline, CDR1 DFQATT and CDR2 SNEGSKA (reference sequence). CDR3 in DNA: TGCAGTGGGGCAGCCGAGGCTGGGGAGCTGTTTTTT. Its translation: CSGAAEAGELFF.

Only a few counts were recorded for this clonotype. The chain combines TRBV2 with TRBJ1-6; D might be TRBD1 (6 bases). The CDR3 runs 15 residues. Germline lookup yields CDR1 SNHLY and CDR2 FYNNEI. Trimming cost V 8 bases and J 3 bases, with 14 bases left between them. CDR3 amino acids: CASRPARGYNSPLHF. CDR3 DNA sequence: TGTGCCAGCCGTCCAGCCAGGGGCTATAATTCACCCCTCCACTTT.

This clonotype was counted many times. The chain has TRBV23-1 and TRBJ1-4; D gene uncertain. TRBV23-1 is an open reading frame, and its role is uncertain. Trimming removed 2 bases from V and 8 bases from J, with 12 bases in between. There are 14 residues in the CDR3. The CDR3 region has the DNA TGCGCCAGCAGTCAAACCCCGGCCCCGGAAAAACTGTTTTTT. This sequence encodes CASSQTPAPEKLFF.

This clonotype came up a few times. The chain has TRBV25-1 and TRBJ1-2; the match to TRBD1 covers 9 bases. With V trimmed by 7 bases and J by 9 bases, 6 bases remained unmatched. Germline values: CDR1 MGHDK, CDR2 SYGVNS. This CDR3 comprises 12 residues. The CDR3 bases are TGTGCCAGCACCCCTGGACAGGGGCGCTACACCTTC. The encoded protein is CASTPGQGRYTF.

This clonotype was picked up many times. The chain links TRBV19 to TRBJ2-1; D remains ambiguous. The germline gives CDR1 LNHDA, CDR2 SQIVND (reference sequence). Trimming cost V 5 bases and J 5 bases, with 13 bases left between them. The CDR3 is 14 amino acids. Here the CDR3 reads CASSLPTFNNEQFF. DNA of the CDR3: TGTGCCAGTAGTCTTCCCACGTTCAACAATGAGCAGTTCTTC.

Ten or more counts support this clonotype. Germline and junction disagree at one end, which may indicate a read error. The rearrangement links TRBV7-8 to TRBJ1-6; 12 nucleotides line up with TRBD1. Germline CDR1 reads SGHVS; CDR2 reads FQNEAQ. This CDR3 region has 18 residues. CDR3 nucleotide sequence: TGTGCCAGCAGTCAACCGGGACAGGGGGCCTCCAATAATTCACCCCTCCACTTT. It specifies CASSQPGQGASNNSPLHF.

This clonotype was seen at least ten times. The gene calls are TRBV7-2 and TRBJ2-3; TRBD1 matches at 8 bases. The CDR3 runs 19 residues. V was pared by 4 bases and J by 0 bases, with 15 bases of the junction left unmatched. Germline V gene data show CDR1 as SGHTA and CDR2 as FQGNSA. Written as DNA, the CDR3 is TGTGCCAGCAGCTCCCTCGGACAGGGATGGGGAATTAGCACAGATACGCAGTATTTT. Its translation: CASSSLGQGWGISTDTQYF.

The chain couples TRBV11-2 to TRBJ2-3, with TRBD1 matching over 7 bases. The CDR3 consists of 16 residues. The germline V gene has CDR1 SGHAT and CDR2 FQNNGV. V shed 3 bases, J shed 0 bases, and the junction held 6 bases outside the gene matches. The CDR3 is CASSFTGTASTDTQYF. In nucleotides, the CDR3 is TGTGCCAGCAGCTTTACCGGGACAGCAAGCACAGATACGCAGTATTTT.

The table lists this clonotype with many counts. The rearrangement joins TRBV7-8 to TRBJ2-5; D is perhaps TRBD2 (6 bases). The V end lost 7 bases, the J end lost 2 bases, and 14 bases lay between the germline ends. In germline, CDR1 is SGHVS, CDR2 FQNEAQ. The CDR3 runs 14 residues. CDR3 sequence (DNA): TGTGCCAGCACCCTTGGGAGGCCTCAAGAGACCCAGTACTTC. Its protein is CASTLGRPQETQYF.

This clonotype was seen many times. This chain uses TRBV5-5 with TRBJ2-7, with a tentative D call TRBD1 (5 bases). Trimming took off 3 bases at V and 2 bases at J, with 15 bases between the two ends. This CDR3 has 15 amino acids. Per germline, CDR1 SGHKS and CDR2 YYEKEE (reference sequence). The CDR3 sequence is CASSYPTAGTYEQYF. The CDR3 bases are TGTGCCAGCAGCTATCCTACCGCAGGGACCTACGAGCAGTACTTC. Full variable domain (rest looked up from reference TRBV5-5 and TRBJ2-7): DAGVTQSPTHLIKTRGQQVTLRCSPISGHKSVSWYQQVLGQGPQFIFQYYEKEERGRGNFPDRFSARQFPNYSSELNVNALLLGDSALYLCASSYPTAGTYEQYFGPGTRLTVT.

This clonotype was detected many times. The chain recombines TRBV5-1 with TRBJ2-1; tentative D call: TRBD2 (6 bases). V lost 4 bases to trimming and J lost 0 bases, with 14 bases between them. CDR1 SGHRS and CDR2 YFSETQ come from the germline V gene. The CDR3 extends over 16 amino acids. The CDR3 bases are TGCGCCAGCAGCACTCAAGCGGGTCGCTCCTACAATGAGCAGTTCTTC. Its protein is CASSTQAGRSYNEQFF.

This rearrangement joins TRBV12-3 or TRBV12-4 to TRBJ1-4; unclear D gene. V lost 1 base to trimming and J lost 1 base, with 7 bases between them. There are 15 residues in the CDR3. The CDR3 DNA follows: TGTGCCAGCAGTTTAGAGGAGAGAACTAATGAAAAACTGTTTTTT. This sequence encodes CASSLEERTNEKLFF.

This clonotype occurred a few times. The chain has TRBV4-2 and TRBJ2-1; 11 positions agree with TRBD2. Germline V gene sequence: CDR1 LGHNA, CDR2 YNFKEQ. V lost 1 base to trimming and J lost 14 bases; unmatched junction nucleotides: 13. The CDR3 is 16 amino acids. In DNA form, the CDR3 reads TGTGCCAGCAGCCAAGGTATCGCTAGCGGGGGGTTGAGGAAGTTCTTC. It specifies CASSQGIASGGLRKFF.

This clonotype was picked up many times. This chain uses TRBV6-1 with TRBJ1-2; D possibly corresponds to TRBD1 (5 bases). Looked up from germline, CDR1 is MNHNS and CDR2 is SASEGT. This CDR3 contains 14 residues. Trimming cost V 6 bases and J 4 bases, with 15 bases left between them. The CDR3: CASRQAPGGYGYTF. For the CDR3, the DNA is TGTGCCAGCAGACAGGCACCTGGGGGCTATGGCTACACCTTC.

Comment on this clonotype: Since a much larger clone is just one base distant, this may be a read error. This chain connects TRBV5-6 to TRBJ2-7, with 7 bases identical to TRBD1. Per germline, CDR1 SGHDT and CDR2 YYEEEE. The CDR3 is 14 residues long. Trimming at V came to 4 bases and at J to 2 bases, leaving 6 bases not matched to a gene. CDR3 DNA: TGTGCCAGCAGCCAGACAGGGAGACCCTACGAGCAGTACTTC. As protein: CASSQTGRPYEQYF.

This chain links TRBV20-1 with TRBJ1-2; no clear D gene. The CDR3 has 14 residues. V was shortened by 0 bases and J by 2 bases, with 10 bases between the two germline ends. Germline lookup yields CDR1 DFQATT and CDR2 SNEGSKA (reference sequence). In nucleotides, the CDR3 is TGCAGTGCTAGAGATTTGAAGGCGAACTATGGCTACACCTTC. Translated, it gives CSARDLKANYGYTF.

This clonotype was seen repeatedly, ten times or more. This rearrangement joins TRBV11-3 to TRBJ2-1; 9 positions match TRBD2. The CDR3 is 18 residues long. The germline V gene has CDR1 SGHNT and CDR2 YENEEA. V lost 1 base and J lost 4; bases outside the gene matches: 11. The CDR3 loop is CASSLGAGGPTSYNEQFF. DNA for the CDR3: TGTGCCAGCAGCTTAGGGGCGGGGGGGCCCACCTCTTACAATGAGCAGTTCTTC.

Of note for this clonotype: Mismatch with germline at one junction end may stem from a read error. CDR3 coding DNA: TGTGCCAGCAGCCCAAGGGTCGGACGGTTTTTGACTGAGGCTTTCTTT. Translation gives CASSPRVGRFLTEAFF. The gene calls are TRBV7-6 and TRBJ1-1; D call uncertain. The CDR3 consists of 16 residues. Per germline, CDR1 SGHVS and CDR2 FNYEAQ.

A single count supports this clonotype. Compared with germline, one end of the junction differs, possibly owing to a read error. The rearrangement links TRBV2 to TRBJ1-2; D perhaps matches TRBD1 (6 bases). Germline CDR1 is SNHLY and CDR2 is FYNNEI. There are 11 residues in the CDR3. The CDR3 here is CASSEGQAEEW. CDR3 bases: TGTGCCAGCAGTGAAGGACAGGCAGAGGAGTGG.

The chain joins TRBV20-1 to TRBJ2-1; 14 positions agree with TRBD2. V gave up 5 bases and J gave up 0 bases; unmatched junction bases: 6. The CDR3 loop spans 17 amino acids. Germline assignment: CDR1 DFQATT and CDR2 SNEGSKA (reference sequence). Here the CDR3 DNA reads TGCAGTGCTGGACTAGCGGGGGGCCCGAGCTCCTACAATGAGCAGTTCTTC. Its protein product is CSAGLAGGPSSYNEQFF.

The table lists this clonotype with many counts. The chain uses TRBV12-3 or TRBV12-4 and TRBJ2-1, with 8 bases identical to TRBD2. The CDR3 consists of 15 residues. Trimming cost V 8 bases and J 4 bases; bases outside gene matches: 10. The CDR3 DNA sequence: TGTGCCAGCTGGGACGGCGGGGGGCTATACAATGAGCAGTTCTTC. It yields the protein CASWDGGGLYNEQFF.

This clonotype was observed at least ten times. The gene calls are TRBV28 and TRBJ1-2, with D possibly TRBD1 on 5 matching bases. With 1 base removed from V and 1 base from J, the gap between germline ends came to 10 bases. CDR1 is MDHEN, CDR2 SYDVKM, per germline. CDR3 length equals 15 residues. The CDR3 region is CASSLFQGGNYGYTF. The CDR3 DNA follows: TGTGCCAGCAGTTTATTTCAGGGCGGTAACTATGGCTACACCTTC.

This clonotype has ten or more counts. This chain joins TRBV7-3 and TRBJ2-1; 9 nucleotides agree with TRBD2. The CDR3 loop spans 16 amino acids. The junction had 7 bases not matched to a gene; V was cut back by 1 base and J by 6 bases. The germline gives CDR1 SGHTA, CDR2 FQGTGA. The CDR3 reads CASSLRSGGILNEQFF. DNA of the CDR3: TGTGCCAGCAGCTTAAGGAGCGGGGGGATTCTCAATGAGCAGTTCTTC. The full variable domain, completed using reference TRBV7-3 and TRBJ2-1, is GAGVSQTPSNKVTEKGKYVELRCDPISGHTALYWYRQSLGQGPEFLIYFQGTGAADDSGLPNDRFFAVRPEGSVSTLKIQRTERGDSAVYLCASSLRSGGILNEQFFGPGTRLTVL.

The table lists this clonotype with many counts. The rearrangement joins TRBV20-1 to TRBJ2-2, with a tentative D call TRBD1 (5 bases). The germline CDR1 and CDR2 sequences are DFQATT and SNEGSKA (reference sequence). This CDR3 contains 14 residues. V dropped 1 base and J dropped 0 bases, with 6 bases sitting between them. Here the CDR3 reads CSARGRANTGELFF. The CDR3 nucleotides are TGCAGTGCTAGAGGCAGGGCGAACACCGGGGAGCTGTTTTTT.

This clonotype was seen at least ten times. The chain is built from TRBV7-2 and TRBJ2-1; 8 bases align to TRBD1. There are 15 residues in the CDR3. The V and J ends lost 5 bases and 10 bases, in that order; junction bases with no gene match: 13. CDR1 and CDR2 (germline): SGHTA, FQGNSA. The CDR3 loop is CASSGHSRTGLEQFF. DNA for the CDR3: TGTGCCAGCAGCGGCCACTCTAGGACAGGGTTAGAGCAGTTCTTC.

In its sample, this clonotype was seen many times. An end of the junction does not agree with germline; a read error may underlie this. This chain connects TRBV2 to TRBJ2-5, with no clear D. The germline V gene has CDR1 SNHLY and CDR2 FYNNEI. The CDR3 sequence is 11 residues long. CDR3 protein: CASSEVETQYF. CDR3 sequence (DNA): TGTGCCAGCAGCGAAGTAGAGACCCAGTACTTC.

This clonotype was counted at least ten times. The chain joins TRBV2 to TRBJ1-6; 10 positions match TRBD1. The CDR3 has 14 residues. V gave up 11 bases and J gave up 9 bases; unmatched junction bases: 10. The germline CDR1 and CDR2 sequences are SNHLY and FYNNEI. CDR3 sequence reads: CASPGQGSPSPLHF. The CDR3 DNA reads TGTGCCTCCCCGGGACAGGGGTCTCCTTCACCCCTCCACTTT.

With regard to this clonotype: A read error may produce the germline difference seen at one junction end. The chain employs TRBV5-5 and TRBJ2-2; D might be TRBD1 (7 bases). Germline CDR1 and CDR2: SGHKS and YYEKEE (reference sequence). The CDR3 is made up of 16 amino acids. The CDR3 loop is CASSSLPGGNTGGLFF. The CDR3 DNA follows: TGTGCCAGCAGCTCCCTCCCAGGGGGAAACACCGGGGGGCTGTTTTTT.

The CDR3 region has the DNA TGTGCCAGCAGCTTGGGTGGGGGGACGGCGTACGAGCAGTACGTC. This translates into CASSLGGGTAYEQYV. This rearrangement joins TRBV5-6 to TRBJ2-7, with D maybe TRBD2 (6 bases). This CDR3 is built from 15 residues. V was cut by 0 bases and J by 4 bases, with 14 bases left in between. CDR1 is SGHDT and CDR2 is YYEEEE in the germline V gene.

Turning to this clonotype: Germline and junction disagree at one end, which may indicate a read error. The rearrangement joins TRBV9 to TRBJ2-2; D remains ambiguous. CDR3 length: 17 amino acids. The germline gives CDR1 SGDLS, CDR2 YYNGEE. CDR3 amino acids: CASSVEMRTLNAGELFF. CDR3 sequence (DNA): TGTGCCAGCAGCGTAGAGATGAGGACCCTGAACGCCGGGGAGCTGTTTTTT.